The next 13 T cell receptor beta chains were all read from a single sample in a study of shared clonotypes between healthy human individuals. Produced via immunoSEQ multiplex PCR; TCRdb's table is partial and in-frame only. The sample records fewer than 600,000 clones, about four fifths being singletons. The specimen sequenced was PBMCs. The receptors come from a middle-aged woman in good health. Some clones in this sample may be carry-over from other donors' samples.

This clone has at least ten counts. V and J are TRBV6-1 and TRBJ1-5; D is unresolved. The CDR3 is 13 amino acids. V was shortened by 5 bases and J by 6 bases, with 11 bases between the two germline ends. Germline V gives CDR1 MNHNS, CDR2 SASEGT. The chain's CDR3 is CASSTEESQPQHF. DNA of the CDR3: TGTGCCAGCAGTACAGAAGAGAGTCAGCCCCAGCATTTT.

The gene calls are TRBV15 and TRBJ2-7; D gene unclear. Trimming took off 3 bases at V and 2 bases at J, with 11 bases between the two ends. Germline V gene data show CDR1 as LNHNV and CDR2 as YYDKDF (reference sequence). This CDR3 spans 14 amino acids. The DNA for the CDR3 is TGTGCCACCAGCAGGGATGTTGGCCCCTACGAGCAGTACTTC. It codes for CATSRDVGPYEQYF.

This rearrangement joins TRBV29-1 to TRBJ2-3, with D possibly TRBD2 on 5 matching bases. Trimming cost V 2 bases and J 4 bases, with 19 bases left between them. Germline-derived CDR1 and CDR2 are SQVTM and ANQGSEA. The CDR3 totals 16 residues. The CDR3 region has the DNA TGCAGCGTTGAATATCCTGGACTTAGTCAGGCAGATACGCAGTATTTT. Translation: CSVEYPGLSQADTQYF.

The J gene is TRBJ1-2, the V gene TRBV28, with D maybe TRBD1 (6 bases). V was clipped by 1 base and J by 1 base, with 16 bases between them. The CDR3 length is 17 residues. CDR1 is MDHEN, CDR2 SYDVKM, per germline. Here the CDR3 reads CASSLSQEGVNNYGYTF. CDR3 sequence (DNA): TGTGCCAGCAGTTTATCGCAGGAGGGGGTGAATAACTATGGCTACACCTTC.

The rearrangement links TRBV15 to TRBJ2-7, with D perhaps matching TRBD1 or TRBD2 (5 bases each). V was shortened by 5 bases and J by 1 base, with 12 bases between the two germline ends. Germline V lookup: CDR1 LNHNV, CDR2 YYDKDF (reference sequence). The CDR3 consists of 14 residues. CDR3 amino acids: CATSDRDRSYEQYF. The CDR3 DNA is TGTGCCACCAGCGACCGGGACCGGTCCTACGAGCAGTACTTC. The variable domain in full, with the rest retrieved from reference TRBV15 and TRBJ2-7, is DAMVIQNPRYQVTQFGKPVTLSCSQTLNHNVMYWYQQKSSQAPKLLFHYYDKDFNNEADTPDNFQSRRPNTSFCFLDIRSPGLGDTAMYLCATSDRDRSYEQYFGPGTRLTVT.

The rearrangement links TRBV7-8 to TRBJ1-2; 7 positions agree with TRBD1. CDR3 size: 18 residues. Germline V CDR1 and CDR2: SGHVS, FQNEAQ. With V trimmed by 5 bases and J by 5 bases, 20 bases remained unmatched. For the CDR3, the DNA is TGTGCCAGCAGCCCCGAGCCCCTGCAGGGGGATCTTCTTTATGGCTACACCTTC. Residues: CASSPEPLQGDLLYGYTF.

The chain is built from TRBV9 and TRBJ2-7; the match to TRBD2 covers 8 bases. Germline V gives CDR1 SGDLS, CDR2 YYNGEE. This CDR3 is built from 16 residues. The J segment lost 2 bases and the V segment lost 4 bases, leaving 11 bases of the junction unmatched. The CDR3 loop reads CASSPGWGSGAYEQYF. CDR3 nucleotides: TGTGCCAGCAGCCCAGGATGGGGTAGCGGGGCCTACGAGCAGTACTTC.

This clone came up many times. The chain recombines TRBV11-1 with TRBJ2-7, with 8 bases fitting TRBD1. Trimming took 0 bases from V and 1 from J; bases not matched to a gene: 14. Germline values: CDR1 SGHAT, CDR2 FQDESV (reference sequence). This CDR3 contains 19 residues. CDR3 residues: CASSLAVRTGGLGSYEQYF. The DNA of the CDR3 is TGTGCCAGCAGCTTAGCGGTGAGAACAGGGGGACTGGGGTCCTACGAGCAGTACTTC.

This clone has a handful of counts. The genes are TRBV9 and TRBJ1-4, with TRBD1 identical over 7 bases. The V gene's germline CDR1 is SGDLS and CDR2 YYNGEE. J lost 8 bases, V lost 4 bases, and 11 bases had no gene match. There are 15 residues in the CDR3. The CDR3 reads CASSTTGTAREKLFF. CDR3 in DNA: TGTGCCAGCAGCACAACCGGGACAGCTCGCGAAAAACTGTTTTTT. Full variable domain (missing parts from reference TRBV9 and TRBJ1-4): DSGVTQTPKHLITATGQRVTLRCSPRSGDLSVYWYQQSLDQGLQFLIQYYNGEERAKGNILERFSAQQFPDLHSELNLSSLELGDSALYFCASSTTGTAREKLFFGSGTQLSVL.

This chain links TRBV6-4 with TRBJ2-6; D gene ambiguous. The CDR3 covers 18 residues. V gave up 4 bases and J gave up 5 bases, with 21 bases separating them. CDR1 is MRHNA and CDR2 is SNTAGT in the germline V gene. Written as DNA, the CDR3 is TGTGCCAGCAGTGGCCCATGCACACGACAAAGTCGGGCCAACGTCCTGACTTTC. Protein: CASSGPCTRQSRANVLTF.

This sequence joins TRBV18 and TRBJ2-3; D is unresolved. CDR3 length: 16 amino acids. V lost 3 bases to trimming and J lost 0 bases, with 13 bases between them. Germline V lookup: CDR1 KGHSH, CDR2 LQKENI. CDR3 in amino acids: CASSPSTTRSTDTQYF. As DNA, the CDR3 is TGTGCCAGCTCACCGAGCACTACTCGTAGCACAGATACGCAGTATTTT.

In DNA, the CDR3 is TGTGCCAGTAGTATCTCCCACGGAGAGACCCAGTACTTC. Translation: CASSISHGETQYF. The chain carries TRBV19 and TRBJ2-5, with D uncertain. Germline CDR1 reads LNHDA; CDR2 reads SQIVND (reference sequence). The V end lost 3 bases, the J end lost 4 bases, and 9 bases lay between the germline ends. The CDR3 extends over 13 amino acids.

This clone was seen repeatedly, ten times or more. The chain employs TRBV9 and TRBJ2-3, with 7 bases that match TRBD1. Losses at the gene ends were 2 bases for V and 1 base for J; bases not matched to a gene: 7. From germline, CDR1 is SGDLS and CDR2 YYNGEE. This CDR3 is built from 16 residues. The CDR3 is CASSVGNRGGTDTQYF. CDR3 bases: TGTGCCAGCAGCGTCGGTAACAGGGGAGGCACAGATACGCAGTATTTT.